This T cell receptor (beta chain) was captured by sequencing in a study of blood T cell repertoires in COVID-19. The overall study: Acute and convalescent COVID-19 specimens originated in the United States, Italy and Spain. Sample material is recorded as cDNA or gDNA derived from T cells, B-cell-depleted T cells, or PBMCs.

The germline gives CDR1 LNHDA, CDR2 SQIVND (reference sequence). The CDR3 is made up of 14 amino acids. V lost 10 bases and J 2 bases, leaving 15 bases between the germline ends. Original processing methods: Amplification from reference gene primers served as the basis for estimated nucleated cell counts. Sequencing was performed with immunoSEQ multiplex PCR; in TCRdb, only in-frame clones are kept and a portion is missing. The V and J calls and clone size were taken over from that table, and D and trimming were inferred from the DNA. The data show tens of thousands of clones, around 80% seen once. The chain joins TRBV19 to TRBJ1-3; no firm D call. The receptor comes from a woman aged 80 or older with active or convalescent COVID-19. The sample was peripheral blood. In nucleotides, the CDR3 is TGTGCCACCACCGGTTTGCCTCCTGGAAACACCATATATTTT. This sequence encodes CATTGLPPGNTIYF.